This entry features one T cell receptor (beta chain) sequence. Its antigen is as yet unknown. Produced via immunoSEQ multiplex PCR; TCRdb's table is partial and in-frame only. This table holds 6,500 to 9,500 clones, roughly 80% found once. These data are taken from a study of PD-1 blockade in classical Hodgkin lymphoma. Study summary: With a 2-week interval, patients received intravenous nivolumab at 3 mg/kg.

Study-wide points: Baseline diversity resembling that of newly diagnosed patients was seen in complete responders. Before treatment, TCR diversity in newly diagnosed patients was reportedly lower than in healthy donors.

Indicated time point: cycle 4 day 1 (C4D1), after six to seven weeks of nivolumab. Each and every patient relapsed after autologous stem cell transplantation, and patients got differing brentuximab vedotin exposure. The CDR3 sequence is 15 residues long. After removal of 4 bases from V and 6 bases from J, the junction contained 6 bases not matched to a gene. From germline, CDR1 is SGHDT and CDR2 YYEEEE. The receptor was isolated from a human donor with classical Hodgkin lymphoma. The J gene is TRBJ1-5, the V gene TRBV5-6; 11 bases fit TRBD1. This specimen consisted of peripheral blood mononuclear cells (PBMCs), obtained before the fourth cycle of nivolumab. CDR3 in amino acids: CASSPGTGGRQPQHF. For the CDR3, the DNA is TGTGCCAGCAGCCCCGGGACAGGGGGTCGTCAGCCCCAGCATTTT.